This TCR beta chain emerged from a study of cytomegalovirus exposure and HLA in healthy donors. Whole-study results and caveats: Diagnosis of cytomegalovirus status made by the classifier reportedly showed high specificity and sensitivity. Investigators reported 150 to 200 TCR beta chains as tied to cytomegalovirus. Most of the TCR beta V segments (in an earlier analysis) were productive either about 87% or about 30% of the time.

Germline V lookup: CDR1 MNHEY, CDR2 SMNVEV (reference sequence). The CDR3 runs to 17 residues. 13 Jbeta primers and 60 Vbeta primers were used for the PCR. Measured with immunoSEQ multiplex PCR; TCRdb has only the in-frame clones, and not every one. The sample consists of about 180,000 clones, 77% of them appearing once. This clone was counted a few times. As yet, its antigen is unknown. This clonotype originated in a man between 18 and 29 years old in good health and CMV-seronegative. The source material was PBMCs. This sequence joins TRBV27 and TRBJ2-5; tentatively, D is TRBD2 (6 bases). The J call may be mistaken, given a closer DNA end match to TRBJ2-7. As DNA, the CDR3 is TGTGCCAGCAGTTTATCGACCTGGCGGGGAGGATCCTACGAGCAGTACTTC. This encodes CASSLSTWRGGSYEQYF.